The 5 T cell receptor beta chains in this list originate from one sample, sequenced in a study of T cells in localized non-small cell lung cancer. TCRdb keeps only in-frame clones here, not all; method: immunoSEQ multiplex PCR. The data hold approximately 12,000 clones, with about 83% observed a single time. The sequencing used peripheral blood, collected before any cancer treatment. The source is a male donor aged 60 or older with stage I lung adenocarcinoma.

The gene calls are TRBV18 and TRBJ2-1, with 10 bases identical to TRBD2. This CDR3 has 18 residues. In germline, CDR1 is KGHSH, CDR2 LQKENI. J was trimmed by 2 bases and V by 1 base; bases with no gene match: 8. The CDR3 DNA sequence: TGTGCCAGCTCACCACGTCAACTAGCGGGAAGTCCCTACAATGAGCAGTTCTTC. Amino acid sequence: CASSPRQLAGSPYNEQFF.

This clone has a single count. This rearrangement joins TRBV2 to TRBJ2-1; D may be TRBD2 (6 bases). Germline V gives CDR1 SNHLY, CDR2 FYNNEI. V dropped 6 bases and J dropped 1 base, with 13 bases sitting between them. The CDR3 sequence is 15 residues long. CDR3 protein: CASRGTSKSYNEQFF. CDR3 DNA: TGTGCCAGCAGGGGAACTAGCAAGTCCTACAATGAGCAGTTCTTC. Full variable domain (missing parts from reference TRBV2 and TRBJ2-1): EPEVTQTPSHQVTQMGQEVILRCVPISNHLYFYWYRQILGQKVEFLVSFYNNEISEKSEIFDDQFSVERPDGSNFTLKIRSTKLEDSAMYFCASRGTSKSYNEQFFGPGTRLTVL.

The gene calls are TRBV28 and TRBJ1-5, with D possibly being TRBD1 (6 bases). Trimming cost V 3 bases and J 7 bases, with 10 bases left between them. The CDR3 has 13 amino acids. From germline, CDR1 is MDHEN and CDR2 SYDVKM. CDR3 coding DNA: TGTGCCAGCAGTTTCAGGGGAGGGCAGCCCCAGCATTTT. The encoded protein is CASSFRGGQPQHF.

Here the CDR3 reads CASSLTDDQPQHF. In nucleotides, the CDR3 is TGTGCCAGCAGCTTGACAGATGATCAGCCCCAGCATTTT. The chain couples TRBV5-5 to TRBJ1-5; the D is unclear. Germline V gene data show CDR1 as SGHKS and CDR2 as YYEKEE (reference sequence). The CDR3 covers 13 residues. Trimming cost V 1 base and J 5 bases, with 7 bases left between them.

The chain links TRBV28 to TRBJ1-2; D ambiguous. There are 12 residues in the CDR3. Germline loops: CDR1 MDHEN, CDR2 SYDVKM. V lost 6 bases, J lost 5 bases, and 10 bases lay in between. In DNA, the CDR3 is TGTGCCAGCAGAAGGGCCCCATATGGCTACACCTTC. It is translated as CASRRAPYGYTF.